The 16 T cell receptor beta chains presented below share a single source sample, sequenced in a study of T cell responses to AZD1222 COVID-19 vaccine. The assay was immunoSEQ multiplex PCR, and TCRdb's table has in-frame clones only and misses some. In the table there are over 95,000 clones, roughly 87% of which are singletons. The specimen was peripheral blood, collected on day 0 of AZD1222 vaccination. These receptors were taken from an adult in good health.

The chain recombines TRBV7-9 with TRBJ2-7; possibly TRBD1 for D (5 bases). Between the trimmed V and J ends, which lost 3 bases and 1 base, there was a span of 10 bases. The germline CDR1 and CDR2 sequences are SEHNR and FQNEAQ (reference sequence). This CDR3 contains 14 residues. In DNA, the CDR3 is TGTGCCAGCAGCTTGAATCAGGGATCCTACGAGCAGTACTTC. The encoded protein is CASSLNQGSYEQYF. The entire variable domain, with the rest obtained from reference TRBV7-9 and TRBJ2-7, is as follows: DTGVSQNPRHKITKRGQNVTFRCDPISEHNRLYWYRQTLGQGPEFLTYFQNEAQLEKSRLLSDRFSAERPKGSFSTLEIQRTEQGDSAMYLCASSLNQGSYEQYFGPGTRLTVT.

The chain employs TRBV4-1 and TRBJ2-2, with TRBD1 as a possible D gene (8 bases). Germline V gene data show CDR1 as MGHRA and CDR2 as YSYEKL. The CDR3 totals 15 residues. V was shortened by 4 bases and J by 9 bases, with 18 bases between the two germline ends. The CDR3 DNA reads TGCGCCAGCAGCCCAGGGGGCGGGGGTTATAGGGAGCTGTTTTTT. It encodes CASSPGGGGYRELFF.

The chain links TRBV27 to TRBJ1-5; tentative D call: TRBD1 (6 bases). The CDR3 extends over 15 amino acids. The V end was cut by 3 bases, the J end by 7 bases, with 16 bases between. Germline-derived CDR1 and CDR2 are MNHEY and SMNVEV (reference sequence). The CDR3: CASSFLPLQGQPQHF. The CDR3 region has the DNA TGTGCCAGCAGTTTTTTGCCCCTACAGGGACAGCCCCAGCATTTT.

The chain recombines TRBV7-8 with TRBJ1-5, with D unclear. Trimming left V 1 base short and J 2 bases short, with 9 bases between. Germline V gives CDR1 SGHVS, CDR2 FQNEAQ. CDR3 size: 15 residues. The CDR3 DNA follows: TGTGCCAGCAGCTTAGGTTCGAGGGGCAATCAGCCCCAGCATTTT. It codes for CASSLGSRGNQPQHF. Full variable domain (outside the CDR3, taken from reference TRBV7-8 and TRBJ1-5): GAGVSQSPRYKVAKRGQDVALRCDPISGHVSLFWYQQALGQGPEFLTYFQNEAQLDKSGLPSDRFFAERPEGSVSTLKIQRTQQEDSAVYLCASSLGSRGNQPQHFGDGTRLSIL.

The chain links TRBV7-2 to TRBJ2-3; 8 nucleotides align to TRBD2. The CDR3 has 14 residues. The germline gives CDR1 SGHTA, CDR2 FQGNSA. Losses at the gene ends were 2 bases for V and 6 bases for J; bases not matched to a gene: 4. The DNA for the CDR3 is TGTGCCAGCAGCTTATCCGGGAGGGGGGATACGCAGTATTTT. Residues: CASSLSGRGDTQYF. Together with reference TRBV7-2 and TRBJ2-3, the CDR3 gives the full variable domain: GAGVSQSPSNKVTEKGKDVELRCDPISGHTALYWYRQSLGQGLEFLIYFQGNSAPDKSGLPSDRFSAERTGGSVSTLTIQRTQQEDSAVYLCASSLSGRGDTQYFGPGTRLTVL.

Remarks on this clone: A junction boundary mismatches the germline segment, possibly from a read error. The chain is built from TRBV5-1 and TRBJ2-5, with D maybe TRBD1 (6 bases). Germline loops: CDR1 SGHRS, CDR2 YFSETQ. The CDR3 contains 17 residues. The CDR3 here is CASSHPSPGESPETQYF. The CDR3 region has the DNA TGTGCCAGCAGCCACCCTTCGCCAGGGGAATCCCCAGAGACCCAGTACTTC.

The V call is TRBV30, the J call TRBJ2-1; 7 bases are a match to TRBD2. The germline CDR1 and CDR2 sequences are GTSNPN and SVGIG (reference sequence). V gave up 5 bases and J gave up 12 bases; unmatched junction bases: 7. The CDR3 extends over 11 amino acids. The CDR3 loop is CAWFRPGGQFF. CDR3 nucleotide sequence: TGTGCCTGGTTCCGCCCGGGGGGGCAGTTCTTC.

This rearrangement joins TRBV19 to TRBJ1-4; TRBD1 might be the D (5 bases). The CDR3 runs 16 residues. V lost 3 bases and J 4 bases, leaving 15 bases between the germline ends. Germline V gene sequence: CDR1 LNHDA, CDR2 SQIVND (reference sequence). This chain's CDR3 is CASSISPGLGNEKLFF. The CDR3 DNA reads TGTGCCAGTAGTATCTCTCCGGGACTGGGTAATGAAAAACTGTTTTTT.

This chain joins TRBV4-1 and TRBJ2-5; D remains ambiguous. The germline V gene has CDR1 MGHRA and CDR2 YSYEKL. The CDR3 covers 14 residues. Trimming took 4 bases from V and 11 from J, leaving 20 bases between them. The CDR3 region has the DNA TGCGCCAGCAGCCGCACGCGCAGGTCGCGGTATCAGTACTTC. Translation gives CASSRTRRSRYQYF.

The V call is TRBV2, the J call TRBJ1-1; 9 bases map to TRBD1. The junction had 10 bases not matched to a gene; V was cut back by 8 bases and J by 3 bases. Germline V lookup: CDR1 SNHLY, CDR2 FYNNEI. The CDR3 spans 15 residues. The CDR3 DNA follows: TGTGCCAGCGGGGGGACAGGGAGGGTTGACACTGAAGCTTTCTTT. This gives the protein CASGGTGRVDTEAFF.

The rearrangement uses TRBV24-1 and TRBJ2-5; TRBD1 matches at 11 bases. The CDR3 extends over 17 amino acids. Trimming took 4 bases from V and 6 from J; bases not matched to a gene: 12. The germline gives CDR1 KGHDR, CDR2 SFDVKD. The CDR3 region has the DNA TGTGCCACCAGTGAACCTGGACAGGGGGCCGAACGAAAGACCCAGTACTTC. It yields the protein CATSEPGQGAERKTQYF.

V gene TRBV6-5 combines with J gene TRBJ1-4; D is ambiguous. Germline V CDR1 and CDR2: MNHEY, SVGAGI. The V end was cut by 2 bases, the J end by 4 bases, with 11 bases between. The length of the CDR3 is 15 residues. The CDR3 reads CASSYEGRINEKLFF. In DNA, the CDR3 is TGTGCCAGCAGTTACGAGGGCAGGATTAATGAAAAACTGTTTTTT.

V is TRBV5-4 and J is TRBJ2-3; D is possibly TRBD2 (5 bases). V was cut by 4 bases and J by 3 bases, with 15 bases left in between. The length of the CDR3 is 15 residues. CDR1 SGHNT and CDR2 YYREEE come from the germline V gene (reference sequence). Here the CDR3 reads CASSLSGEETDTQYF. CDR3 in DNA: TGTGCCAGCAGCCTCAGCGGTGAGGAAACAGATACGCAGTATTTT.

The chain recombines TRBV18 with TRBJ1-2, with TRBD1 matching over 7 bases. The V gene end was trimmed by 3 bases and the J gene end by 0 bases; junction bases not matched to a gene: 4. The length of the CDR3 is 15 residues. Per germline, CDR1 KGHSH and CDR2 LQKENI. The CDR3 region has the DNA TGTGCCAGCTCACCGAGGACAGGCACTAACTATGGCTACACCTTC. Translation gives CASSPRTGTNYGYTF.

The chain recombines TRBV4-2 with TRBJ2-7; TRBD1 or TRBD2 may be the D gene (6 bases each). The CDR3 covers 14 residues. Germline lookup yields CDR1 LGHNA and CDR2 YNFKEQ. The ends were cut back, 3 bases at V and 5 bases at J, with 14 bases in the middle. In nucleotides, the CDR3 is TGTGCCAGCAGCCAGGAGGGGGATCTCGACGAGCAGTACTTC. This encodes CASSQEGDLDEQYF.

The chain has TRBV29-1 and TRBJ2-1; D possibly uses TRBD1 or TRBD2 (5 bases each). The V end lost 6 bases, the J end lost 10 bases, and 13 bases lay between the germline ends. The CDR3 is 11 amino acids. Germline V gives CDR1 SQVTM, CDR2 ANQGSEA. CDR3 sequence reads: CSVQAWGEQFF. CDR3 sequence (DNA): TGCAGCGTACAGGCTTGGGGGGAGCAGTTCTTC.